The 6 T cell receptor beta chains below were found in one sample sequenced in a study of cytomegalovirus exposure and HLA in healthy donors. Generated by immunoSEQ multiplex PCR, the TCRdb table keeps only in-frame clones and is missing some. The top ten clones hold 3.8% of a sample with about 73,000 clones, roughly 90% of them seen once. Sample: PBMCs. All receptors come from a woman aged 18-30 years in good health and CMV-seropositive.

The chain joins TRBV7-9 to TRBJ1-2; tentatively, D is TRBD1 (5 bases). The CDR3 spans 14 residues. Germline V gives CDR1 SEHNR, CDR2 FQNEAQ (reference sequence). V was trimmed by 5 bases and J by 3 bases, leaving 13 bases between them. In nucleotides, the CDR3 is TGTGCCAGCAGCGCCCGGACGGGGGACTATGGCTACACCTTC. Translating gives CASSARTGDYGYTF.

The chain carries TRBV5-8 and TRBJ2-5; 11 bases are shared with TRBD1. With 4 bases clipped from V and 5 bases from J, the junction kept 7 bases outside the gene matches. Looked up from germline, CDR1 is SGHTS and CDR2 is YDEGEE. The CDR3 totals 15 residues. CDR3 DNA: TGTGCCAGCAGCGGACAGGGGGCGCTTGGGGAGACCCAGTACTTC. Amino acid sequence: CASSGQGALGETQYF.

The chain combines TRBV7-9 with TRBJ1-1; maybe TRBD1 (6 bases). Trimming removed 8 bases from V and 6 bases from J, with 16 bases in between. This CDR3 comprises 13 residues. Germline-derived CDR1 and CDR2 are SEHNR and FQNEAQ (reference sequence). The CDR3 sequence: CASGKQGFSEAFF. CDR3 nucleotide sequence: TGTGCCAGCGGAAAACAGGGTTTCTCTGAAGCTTTCTTT.

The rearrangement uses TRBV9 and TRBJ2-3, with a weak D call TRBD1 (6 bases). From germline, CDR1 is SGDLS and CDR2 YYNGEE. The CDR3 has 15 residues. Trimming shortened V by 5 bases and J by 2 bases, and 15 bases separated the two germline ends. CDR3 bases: TGTGCCAGCAGTTCGGACAGTCGATACACAGATACGCAGTATTTT. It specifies CASSSDSRYTDTQYF.

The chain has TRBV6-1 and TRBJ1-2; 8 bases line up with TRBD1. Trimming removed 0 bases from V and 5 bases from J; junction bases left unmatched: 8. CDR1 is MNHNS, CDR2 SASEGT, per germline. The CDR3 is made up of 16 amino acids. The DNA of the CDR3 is TGTGCCAGCAGTGAAGCGCGGACAGGGCCGAGGTATGGCTACACCTTC. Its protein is CASSEARTGPRYGYTF.

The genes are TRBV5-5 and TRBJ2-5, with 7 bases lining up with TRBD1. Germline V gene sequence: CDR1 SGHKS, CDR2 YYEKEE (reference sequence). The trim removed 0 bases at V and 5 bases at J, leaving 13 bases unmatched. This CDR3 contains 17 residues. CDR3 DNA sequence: TGTGCCAGCAGCTTGGATCTGGTTAGGGGGCGCTGGGAGACCCAGTACTTC. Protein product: CASSLDLVRGRWETQYF.